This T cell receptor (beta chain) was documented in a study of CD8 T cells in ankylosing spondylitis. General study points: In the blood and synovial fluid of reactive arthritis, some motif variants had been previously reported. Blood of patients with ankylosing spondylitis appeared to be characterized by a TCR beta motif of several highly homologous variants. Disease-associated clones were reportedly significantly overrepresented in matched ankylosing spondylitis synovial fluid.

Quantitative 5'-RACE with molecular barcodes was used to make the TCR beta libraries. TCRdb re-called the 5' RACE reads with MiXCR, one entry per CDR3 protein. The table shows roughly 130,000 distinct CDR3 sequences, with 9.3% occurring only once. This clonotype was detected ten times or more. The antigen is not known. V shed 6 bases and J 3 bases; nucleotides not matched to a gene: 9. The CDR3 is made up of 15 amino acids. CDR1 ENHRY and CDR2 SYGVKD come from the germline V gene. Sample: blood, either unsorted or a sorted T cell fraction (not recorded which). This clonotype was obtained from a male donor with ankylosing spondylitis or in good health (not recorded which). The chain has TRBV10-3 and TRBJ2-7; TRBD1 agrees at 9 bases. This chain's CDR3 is CAISTRDRVNYEQYF. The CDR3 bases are TGTGCCATCAGCACTAGGGACAGGGTTAACTACGAGCAGTACTTC.